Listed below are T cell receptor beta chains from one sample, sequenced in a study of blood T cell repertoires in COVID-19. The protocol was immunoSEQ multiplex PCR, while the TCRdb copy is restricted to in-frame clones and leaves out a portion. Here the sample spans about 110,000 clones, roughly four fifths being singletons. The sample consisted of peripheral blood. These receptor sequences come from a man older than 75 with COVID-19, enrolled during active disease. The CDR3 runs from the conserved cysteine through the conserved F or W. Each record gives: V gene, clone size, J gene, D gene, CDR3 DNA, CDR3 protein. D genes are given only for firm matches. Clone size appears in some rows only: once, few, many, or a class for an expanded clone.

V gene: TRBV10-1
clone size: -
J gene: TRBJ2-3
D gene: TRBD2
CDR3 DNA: TGCGCCAGCAGTGAGGAGCGGGATGTAGATACGCAGTATTTT
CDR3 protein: CASSEERDVDTQYF

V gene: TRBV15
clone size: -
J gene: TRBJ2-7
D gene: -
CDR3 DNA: TGTGCCACCAGCAGAGATGGGCTCTCCTACGAGCAGTACTTC
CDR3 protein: CATSRDGLSYEQYF

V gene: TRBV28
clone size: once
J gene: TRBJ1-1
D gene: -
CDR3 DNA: TGTGCCAGCAGAGGACACAACACTGAAGCTTTCTTT
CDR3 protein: CASRGHNTEAFF

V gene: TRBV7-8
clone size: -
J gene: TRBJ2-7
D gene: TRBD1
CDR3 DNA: TGTGCCAGCAGCTCGACAGGGGGAGGTTACGAGCAGTACTTC
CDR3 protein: CASSSTGGGYEQYF

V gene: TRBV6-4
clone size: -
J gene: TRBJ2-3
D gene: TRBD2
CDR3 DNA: TGTGCCAGCAGTGACGGGTCTAGCGGGAGCTCAGATACGCAGTATTTT
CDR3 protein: CASSDGSSGSSDTQYF

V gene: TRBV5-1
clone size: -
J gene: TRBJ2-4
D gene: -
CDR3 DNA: TGCGCCAGCAGCCCTTCGGCAGCGGCACCAAACATTCAGTACTTC
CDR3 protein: CASSPSAAAPNIQYF

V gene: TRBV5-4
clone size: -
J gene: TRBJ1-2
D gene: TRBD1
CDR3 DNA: TGTGCCAGCAGCTTGCAAGGACAGGGGAGGGGCTACACCTTC
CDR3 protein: CASSLQGQGRGYTF

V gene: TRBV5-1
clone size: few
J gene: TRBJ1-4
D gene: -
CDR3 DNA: TGCGCCAGCAGCGACACAGCAACTAATGAAAAACTGTTTTTT
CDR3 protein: CASSDTATNEKLFF

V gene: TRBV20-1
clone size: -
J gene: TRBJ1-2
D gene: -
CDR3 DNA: TGCAGTGCTAGTAGTCGGACAGAGAACTATGGCTACACCTTC
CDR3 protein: CSASSRTENYGYTF

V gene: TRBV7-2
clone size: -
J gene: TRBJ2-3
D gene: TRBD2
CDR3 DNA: TGTGCCAGCCGACTAGCGGACACAGATACGCAGTATTTT
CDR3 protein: CASRLADTDTQYF

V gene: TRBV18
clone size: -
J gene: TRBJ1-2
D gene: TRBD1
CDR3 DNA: TGTGCCAGCTCACGACAGGGGGGGTCTAACTATGGCTACACCTTC
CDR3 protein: CASSRQGGSNYGYTF

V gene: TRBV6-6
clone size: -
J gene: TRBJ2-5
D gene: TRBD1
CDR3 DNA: TGTGCCAGCACACGGGGGACAGGATCGTACCAAGAGACCCAGTACTTC
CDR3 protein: CASTRGTGSYQETQYF

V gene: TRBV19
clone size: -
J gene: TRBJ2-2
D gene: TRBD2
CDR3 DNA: TGTGCCAGCGAGCCGGGACTAGCGGGACCCGGGGAGCTGTTTTTT
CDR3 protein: CASEPGLAGPGELFF

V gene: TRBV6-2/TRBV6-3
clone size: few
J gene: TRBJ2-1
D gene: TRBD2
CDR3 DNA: TGTGCCAGCAGTTACCTACTAGCGGGAGGCGGGAGCTCCTACAATGAGCAGTTCTTC
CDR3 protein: CASSYLLAGGGSSYNEQFF